The present entry profiles one TCR beta chain with its context. What it recognizes is unknown. 5'RACE primed at constant segments yielded TCR alpha and TCR beta cDNA libraries bearing sample barcodes and UMIs. MiXCR was run by TCRdb on the 5' RACE reads, yielding one entry per CDR3 protein. The data show under 600,000 distinct CDR3 sequences, with about 20% seen just once and about 8.7% held by the top ten. These data come from a study of T-cell memory formation after mild COVID-19. Whole-study findings and limits: Later expanders leaned toward CD4+, whereas clones contracting from day 15 to 85 were balanced CD4/CD8.

V was pared by 0 bases and J by 5 bases, with 5 bases between. The germline V gene encodes CDR1 DFQATT and CDR2 SNEGSKA (reference sequence). The CDR3 totals 12 residues. Material: PBMCs or a T cell subset sorted from them (not recorded which). This TCR derives from an adult woman who had mild COVID-19 (a few samples of this study predate the infection). Cell type and time point are not known. This chain connects TRBV20-1 to TRBJ1-5; D gene unclear. CDR3 protein: CSARDKDQPQHF. CDR3 bases: TGCAGTGCTAGAGATAAGGATCAGCCCCAGCATTTT.